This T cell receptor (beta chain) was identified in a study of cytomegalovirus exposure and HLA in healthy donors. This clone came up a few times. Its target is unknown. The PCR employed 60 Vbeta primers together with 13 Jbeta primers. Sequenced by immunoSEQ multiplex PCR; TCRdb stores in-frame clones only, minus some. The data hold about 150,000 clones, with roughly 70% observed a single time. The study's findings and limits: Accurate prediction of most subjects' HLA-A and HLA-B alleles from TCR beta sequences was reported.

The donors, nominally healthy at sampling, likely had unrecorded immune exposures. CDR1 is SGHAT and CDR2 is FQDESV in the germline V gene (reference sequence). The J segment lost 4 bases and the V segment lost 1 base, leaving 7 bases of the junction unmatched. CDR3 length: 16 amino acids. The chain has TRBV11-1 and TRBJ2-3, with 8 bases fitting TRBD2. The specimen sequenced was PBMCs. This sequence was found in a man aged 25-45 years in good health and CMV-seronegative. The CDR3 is CASSLGSSGGSDTQYF. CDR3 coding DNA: TGTGCCAGCAGCTTAGGATCCAGCGGGGGCTCAGATACGCAGTATTTT.